The 15 T cell receptor beta chains given below trace back to one sample, sequenced in a study of blood T cell repertoires in COVID-19 (dated by TCRdb to 2018 to 2021). Library preparation used the immunoSEQ multiplex PCR assay. This immuneACCESS table, as held by TCRdb, lists in-frame sequences with V and J called but not all clones. Of the missing ones, under half trace to an unresolved V gene in checked studies; the others have no known cause. This sample holds approximately 230,000 clones; 80% to 90% were observed only once. The top ten constitute around 1.7% of the sample. The sequenced sample was PBMCs or T cells enriched from blood (not recorded which). Receptors were obtained from a man aged 35-49 years who had recovered from COVID-19.

J is TRBJ1-6 and V is TRBV21-1; the D call in the table, TRBD1, was not verified against the DNA. TRBV21-1 constitutes a pseudogene. This CDR3 contains 17 residues. This chain's CDR3 is CASSKLDSPSRNSPLHF. DNA for the CDR3: TGTGCCAGCAGCAAACTAGACAGCCCTTCGAGGAATTCACCCCTCCACTTT.

The chain combines TRBV2 with TRBJ2-7; 7 nucleotides match TRBD2. Unmatched junction bases numbered 6, after V lost 3 bases and J lost 1 base. The CDR3 contains 15 residues. The germline gives CDR1 SNHLY, CDR2 FYNNEI. The CDR3 region is CASSDPSSGSYEQYF. The CDR3 coding sequence is TGTGCCAGCAGTGATCCGTCTAGCGGTTCCTACGAGCAGTACTTC.

V gene TRBV3-1 (or the pseudogene TRBV3-2) combines with J gene TRBJ1-6, with 8 bases matching TRBD1. The CDR3 length is 15 residues. Germline V gene lookup returns CDR1 LGHDT and CDR2 YNNKEL (reference sequence). J gave up 7 bases and V 0 bases, and 2 bases lay outside the gene matches. The CDR3 sequence is CASSQEWTGNSPLHF. In nucleotides, the CDR3 is TGTGCCAGCAGCCAAGAGTGGACAGGGAATTCACCCCTCCACTTT.

The genes are TRBV5-1 and TRBJ2-2; D possibly corresponds to TRBD2 (5 bases). From germline, CDR1 is SGHRS and CDR2 YFSETQ. The CDR3 covers 15 residues. V lost 1 base and J 6 bases, leaving 13 bases between the germline ends. This chain's CDR3 is CASSLPEAAAGELFF. The CDR3 DNA reads TGCGCCAGCAGCTTGCCGGAGGCTGCAGCCGGGGAGCTGTTTTTT.

DNA for the CDR3: TGTGCCTGGTCAGCGGGGGGGCCTCTGGCAGATACGCAGTATTTT. Its protein product is CAWSAGGPLADTQYF. This sequence joins TRBV30 and TRBJ2-3; 10 bases are a match to TRBD2. Germline CDR1 GTSNPN, CDR2 SVGIG (reference sequence). Trimming took 5 bases from V and 4 from J; bases not matched to a gene: 9. The CDR3 extends over 15 amino acids.

The chain joins TRBV6-5 to TRBJ1-1; unclear D gene. V lost 2 bases and J 7 bases, leaving 5 bases between the germline ends. Germline CDR1 reads MNHEY; CDR2 reads SVGAGI. The CDR3 covers 11 residues. The CDR3 bases are TGTGCCAGCAGTTACGAGCTTGAAGCTTTCTTT. Its translation: CASSYELEAFF.

The V and J genes are TRBV5-4 and TRBJ1-4; D is ambiguous. Germline V gene data show CDR1 as SGHNT and CDR2 as YYREEE (reference sequence). With 5 bases removed from V and 8 bases from J, the gap between germline ends came to 16 bases. The CDR3 contains 14 residues. The CDR3 bases are TGTGCCAGCAGTTTGCCGGGAGTTACCGAAAAACTGTTTTTT. Protein: CASSLPGVTEKLFF.

The chain carries TRBV7-2 and TRBJ1-2; D may be TRBD1 (6 bases). Per germline, CDR1 SGHTA and CDR2 FQGNSA. This CDR3 region has 14 residues. The V and J ends lost 5 bases and 2 bases respectively, with 12 bases between them. In nucleotides, the CDR3 is TGTGCCAGCAGCCAGGGACAACTAAACTATGGCTACACCTTC. Amino acid sequence: CASSQGQLNYGYTF.

The CDR3 region has the DNA TGTGCCAGCAGCCCGGGGGAGGGGTACGAGCAGTACTTC. Translated, it gives CASSPGEGYEQYF. The chain couples TRBV7-6 to TRBJ2-7; TRBD2 aligns across 7 bases. Germline loops: CDR1 SGHVS, CDR2 FNYEAQ. The CDR3 runs to 13 residues. The J segment lost 4 bases and the V segment lost 5 bases, leaving 5 bases of the junction unmatched.

This rearrangement joins TRBV19 to TRBJ1-2; D is perhaps TRBD1 (5 bases). The CDR3 runs to 14 residues. Germline V gene sequence: CDR1 LNHDA, CDR2 SQIVND (reference sequence). Trimming removed 5 bases at V and 2 bases at J, with 12 bases between. CDR3 region: CASSLGGTNYGYTF. The CDR3 nucleotides read TGTGCCAGTAGTCTCGGGGGAACGAACTATGGCTACACCTTC.

This chain connects TRBV7-2 to TRBJ2-7; D is ambiguous. The V end was cut by 5 bases, the J end by 3 bases, with 14 bases between. Looked up from germline, CDR1 is SGHTA and CDR2 is FQGNSA. The CDR3 has 14 residues. This CDR3 is CASSTRVAVYEQYF. CDR3 coding DNA: TGTGCCAGCAGCACCCGGGTAGCAGTCTACGAGCAGTACTTC.

The chain combines TRBV6-5 with TRBJ2-7, with TRBD1 as a possible D gene (5 bases). Deletions cut 5 bases from V and 2 bases from J, with 16 bases between. Germline V gene lookup returns CDR1 MNHEY and CDR2 SVGAGI. This CDR3 is 15 amino acids long. As DNA, the CDR3 is TGTGCCAGCAGTCCTGCTGATGGGGCTACCTACGAGCAGTACTTC. This translates into CASSPADGATYEQYF.

The CDR3 here is CASRPQSGRSYNEQFF. The CDR3 region has the DNA TGCGCCAGCAGGCCCCAGAGCGGGAGGAGCTACAATGAGCAGTTCTTC. V usage is TRBV5-1 and J usage is TRBJ2-1; 9 nucleotides align to TRBD2. V shed 5 bases, J shed 3 bases, and the junction held 9 bases outside the gene matches. CDR1 SGHRS and CDR2 YFSETQ come from the germline V gene. The CDR3 is made up of 16 amino acids. The full variable domain, rest sourced from reference TRBV5-1 and TRBJ2-1, is KAGVTQTPRYLIKTRGQQVTLSCSPISGHRSVSWYQQTPGQGLQFLFEYFSETQRNKGNFPGRFSGRQFSNSRSEMNVSTLELGDSALYLCASRPQSGRSYNEQFFGPGTRLTVL.

The chain joins TRBV10-2 to TRBJ1-2, with a weak D call TRBD1 (5 bases). This CDR3 contains 13 residues. V was pared by 3 bases and J by 7 bases, with 12 bases between. Germline CDR1 reads WSHSY; CDR2 reads SAAADI. The CDR3 sequence is CASSDSRVGGYTF. The DNA for the CDR3 is TGCGCCAGCAGTGACTCCAGGGTAGGTGGCTACACCTTC.

The V and J genes are TRBV11-2 and TRBJ2-7; TRBD1 might be the D (6 bases). The germline V and J ends were trimmed by 5 bases and 6 bases, with 26 bases remaining between them. The CDR3 consists of 17 residues. CDR1 and CDR2 (germline): SGHAT, FQNNGV. The CDR3 sequence is CASSETLSSAQGGEQYF. DNA of the CDR3: TGTGCCAGCAGCGAAACCCTCTCTTCAGCCCAAGGGGGCGAGCAGTACTTC.